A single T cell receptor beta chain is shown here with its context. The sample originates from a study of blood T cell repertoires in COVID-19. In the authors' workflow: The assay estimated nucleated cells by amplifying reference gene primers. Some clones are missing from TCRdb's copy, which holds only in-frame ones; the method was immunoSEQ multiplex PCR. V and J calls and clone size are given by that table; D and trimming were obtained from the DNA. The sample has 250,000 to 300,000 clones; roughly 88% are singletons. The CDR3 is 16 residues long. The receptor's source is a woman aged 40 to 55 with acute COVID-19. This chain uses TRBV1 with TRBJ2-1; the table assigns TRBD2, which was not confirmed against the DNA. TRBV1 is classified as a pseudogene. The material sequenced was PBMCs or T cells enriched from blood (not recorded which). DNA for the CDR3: TGCACCAGCAGCACAAGCGGGGGGGCGTCCTACAATGAGCAGTTCTTC. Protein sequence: CTSSTSGGASYNEQFF.